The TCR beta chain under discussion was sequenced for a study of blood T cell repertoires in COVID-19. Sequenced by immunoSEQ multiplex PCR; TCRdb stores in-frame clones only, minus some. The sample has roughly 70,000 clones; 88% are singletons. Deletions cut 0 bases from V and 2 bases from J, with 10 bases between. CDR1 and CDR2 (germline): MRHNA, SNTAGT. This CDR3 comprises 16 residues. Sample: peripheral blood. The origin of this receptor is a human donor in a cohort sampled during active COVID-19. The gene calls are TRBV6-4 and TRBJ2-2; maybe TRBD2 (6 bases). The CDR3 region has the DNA TGTGCCAGCAGTGACTCCGCGGGAACCAACACCGGGGAGCTGTTTTTT. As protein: CASSDSAGTNTGELFF.